Reported below is one T cell receptor beta chain. The table came from immunoSEQ multiplex PCR; TCRdb's copy has only in-frame clones and leaves some out. The table lists tens of thousands of clones, over 75% of them singletons. The sample comes from a study of T cell responses to AZD1222 COVID-19 vaccine. The V end was cut by 4 bases, the J end by 5 bases, with 8 bases between. Germline CDR1 is SQVTM and CDR2 is ANQGSEA. This CDR3 has 11 amino acids. Sequenced here: peripheral blood, sampled on day 0 of AZD1222 vaccination. This clonotype was obtained from an adult in good health. V usage is TRBV29-1 and J usage is TRBJ1-2, with a tentative D call TRBD1 (6 bases). The CDR3 loop is CSVGGQYGYTF. CDR3 DNA sequence: TGCAGCGTTGGGGGGCAGTATGGCTACACCTTC.